Each of the 18 T cell receptor beta chains below was sequenced from the same sample in a study of blood T cell repertoires in COVID-19. The table came from immunoSEQ multiplex PCR; TCRdb's copy has only in-frame clones and leaves some out. The sample has a few hundred thousand clones, 85% seen once. The sequencing input was peripheral blood. All receptors come from a woman in her 70s with COVID-19, enrolled during active disease.

The rearrangement joins TRBV5-1 to TRBJ2-3; the D is unclear. Germline V CDR1 and CDR2: SGHRS, YFSETQ. There are 15 residues in the CDR3. The V and J ends lost 0 bases and 0 bases respectively, with 8 bases between them. CDR3 DNA sequence: TGCGCCAGCAGCTTGGCCCCGGGTAGCACAGATACGCAGTATTTT. Encoded protein: CASSLAPGSTDTQYF.

The V gene is TRBV6-5, the J gene TRBJ1-1, with D maybe TRBD1 (5 bases). CDR1 MNHEY and CDR2 SVGAGI come from the germline V gene. The CDR3 contains 14 residues. Between the trimmed V and J ends, which lost 1 base and 5 bases, there was a span of 11 bases. CDR3 protein: CASSYYRGGTEAFF. The CDR3 bases are TGTGCCAGCAGTTACTATAGGGGAGGGACTGAAGCTTTCTTT.

This clone is a singleton in its sample. J is TRBJ2-7 and V is TRBV5-1; 12 bases align to TRBD2. Germline trimming cut 7 bases from V and 0 bases from J; bases unmatched to any gene: 2. The germline V gene encodes CDR1 SGHRS and CDR2 YFSETQ. The CDR3 is 14 amino acids. The CDR3 loop is CASGLAGSSYEQYF. DNA for the CDR3: TGCGCCAGCGGACTAGCGGGGAGCTCCTACGAGCAGTACTTC.

The rearrangement joins TRBV5-6 to TRBJ1-1; D perhaps matches TRBD1 (6 bases). This CDR3 spans 16 amino acids. The ends were cut back, 1 base at V and 3 bases at J, with 16 bases in the middle. The germline V gene encodes CDR1 SGHDT and CDR2 YYEEEE. CDR3 nucleotides: TGTGCCAGCAGCTTGCAGTCGGGGGGCAGGGACACTGAAGCTTTCTTT. This translates into CASSLQSGGRDTEAFF.

This clone was counted a single time. The chain links TRBV5-1 to TRBJ2-4; weak D call: TRBD2 (5 bases). The germline V and J ends were trimmed by 1 base and 0 bases, with 14 bases remaining between them. The CDR3 extends over 17 amino acids. The germline CDR1 and CDR2 sequences are SGHRS and YFSETQ. The CDR3 loop reads CASSLLYGVGAKNIQYF. The DNA of the CDR3 is TGCGCCAGCAGCTTGTTGTACGGGGTAGGAGCCAAAAACATTCAGTACTTC.

The chain couples TRBV7-8 to TRBJ2-7, with 7 bases matching TRBD1. Germline CDR1 reads SGHVS; CDR2 reads FQNEAQ. This CDR3 spans 18 amino acids. V gave up 5 bases and J gave up 6 bases; unmatched junction bases: 22. CDR3 DNA sequence: TGTGCCAGCAGCCCCGGGACAGCTAATACCCCCCTATCCGCCGAGCAGTACTTC. This codes for CASSPGTANTPLSAEQYF.

The rearrangement links TRBV10-1 to TRBJ1-3; D unresolved. Germline loops: CDR1 WNHNN, CDR2 SYGVQD (reference sequence). The CDR3 loop spans 14 amino acids. The V end lost 2 bases, the J end lost 3 bases, and 8 bases lay between the germline ends. CDR3 bases: TGCGCCAGCAGTGAGAGGAGGGTTGGAAACACCATATATTTT. Its translation is CASSERRVGNTIYF.

The V call is TRBV11-3, the J call TRBJ2-7; 12 nucleotides line up with TRBD1. The CDR3 totals 14 residues. CDR1 is SGHNT, CDR2 YENEEA, per germline. V dropped 4 bases and J dropped 6; count of bases not matched to a gene: 4. The CDR3 loop is CASSSGQGAREQYF. Here the CDR3 DNA reads TGTGCCAGCAGCTCGGGACAGGGGGCGCGCGAGCAGTACTTC.

This chain links TRBV7-9 with TRBJ1-2, with a weak D call TRBD1 (5 bases). CDR3 length: 13 residues. CDR1 SEHNR and CDR2 FQNEAQ come from the germline V gene (reference sequence). Trimming cost V 3 bases and J 7 bases, with 12 bases left between them. This chain's CDR3 is CASSLAREGGYTF. CDR3 coding DNA: TGTGCCAGCAGCTTGGCCAGGGAAGGTGGCTACACCTTC. Together with reference TRBV7-9 and TRBJ1-2, the CDR3 gives the full variable domain: DTGVSQNPRHKITKRGQNVTFRCDPISEHNRLYWYRQTLGQGPEFLTYFQNEAQLEKSRLLSDRFSAERPKGSFSTLEIQRTEQGDSAMYLCASSLAREGGYTFGSGTRLTVV.

The chain combines TRBV9 with TRBJ2-3, with 9 positions matching TRBD2. Germline trimming cut 0 bases from V and 3 bases from J; bases unmatched to any gene: 8. Per germline, CDR1 SGDLS and CDR2 YYNGEE. The CDR3 sequence is 17 residues long. The CDR3 DNA reads as TGTGCCAGCAGCGTAGGGGGAGCGGGGGGCGGAACAGATACGCAGTATTTT. This sequence encodes CASSVGGAGGGTDTQYF.

Only a few counts were recorded for this clone. This chain links TRBV5-1 with TRBJ1-1, with 7 bases lining up with TRBD1. The CDR3 is 16 residues long. The junction had 13 bases not matched to a gene; V was cut back by 5 bases and J by 3 bases. Germline lookup yields CDR1 SGHRS and CDR2 YFSETQ. In nucleotides, the CDR3 is TGCGCCAGCAGAAGGGACAGCGACCCCAGTTACACTGAAGCTTTCTTT. Encoded protein: CASRRDSDPSYTEAFF.

The chain's CDR3 is CASSLDGTSGGAYEQYF. CDR3 nucleotides: TGTGCCAGCAGCTTGGACGGTACTAGCGGGGGAGCCTACGAGCAGTACTTC. The genes are TRBV11-3 and TRBJ2-7; 11 bases match TRBD2. The germline V gene has CDR1 SGHNT and CDR2 YENEEA. V lost 3 bases, J lost 2 bases, and 9 bases stayed unmatched. The CDR3 runs 17 residues.

In this sample, this clone turned up once. The chain uses TRBV5-6 and TRBJ2-7; D call uncertain. The V end lost 2 bases, the J end lost 6 bases, and 21 bases lay between the germline ends. The V gene's germline CDR1 is SGHDT and CDR2 YYEEEE. The length of the CDR3 is 16 residues. CDR3 protein: CASSFIEARFSIEQYF. The CDR3 region has the DNA TGTGCCAGCAGCTTTATTGAGGCCCGATTCTCCATCGAGCAGTACTTC.

This clone was recorded once. The chain couples TRBV29-1 to TRBJ1-3; the match to TRBD1 covers 7 bases. V gave up 3 bases and J gave up 3 bases; unmatched junction bases: 2. The CDR3 runs 13 residues. Per germline, CDR1 SQVTM and CDR2 ANQGSEA. Written as DNA, the CDR3 is TGCAGCGTTGATTGGGACAGTGGAAACACCATATATTTT. This codes for CSVDWDSGNTIYF.

This clone came up once. The genes are TRBV5-1 and TRBJ1-1; 9 bases agree with TRBD1. CDR3 length equals 15 residues. Germline V lookup: CDR1 SGHRS, CDR2 YFSETQ. J lost 6 bases, V lost 1 base, and 7 bases had no gene match. The CDR3 spells CASSLLQGAGAEAFF. The CDR3, as DNA: TGCGCCAGCAGCTTGTTACAGGGGGCGGGCGCTGAAGCTTTCTTT.

A single count supports this clone. This chain links TRBV6-1 with TRBJ1-1; no firm D call. Trimming left V 2 bases short and J 1 base short, with 11 bases between. This CDR3 spans 15 amino acids. Per germline, CDR1 MNHNS and CDR2 SASEGT. The CDR3 loop reads CASSENGGWNTEAFF. DNA of the CDR3: TGTGCCAGCAGTGAAAACGGCGGTTGGAACACTGAAGCTTTCTTT.

The chain links TRBV13 to TRBJ1-6, with 7 bases lining up with TRBD1. Trimming cost V 2 bases and J 9 bases; bases outside gene matches: 1. CDR1 is PRHDT and CDR2 is FYEKMQ in the germline V gene (reference sequence). This CDR3 is 13 amino acids long. CDR3 in DNA: TGTGCCAGCAGCTTACAGGGGGGTTCACCCCTCCACTTT. Its protein is CASSLQGGSPLHF. Full variable domain (remainder filled in from reference TRBV13 and TRBJ1-6): AAGVIQSPRHLIKEKRETATLKCYPIPRHDTVYWYQQGPGQDPQFLISFYEKMQSDKGSIPDRFSAQQFSDYHSELNMSSLELGDSALYFCASSLQGGSPLHFGNGTRLTVT.

The rearrangement joins TRBV4-2 to TRBJ1-2; 10 bases line up with TRBD1. V gave up 3 bases and J gave up 4 bases; unmatched junction bases: 8. Germline-derived CDR1 and CDR2 are LGHNA and YNFKEQ. The CDR3 contains 16 residues. In DNA form, the CDR3 reads TGTGCCAGCAGCCACCTAGGACAGGGGGTGATCTATGGCTACACCTTC. Translation: CASSHLGQGVIYGYTF.